Below, one T cell receptor beta chain is given with its context. Its cognate antigen is unknown. TCRdb keeps only in-frame clones here, not all; method: immunoSEQ multiplex PCR. The table has tens of thousands of clones, around 75% seen once. This entry is derived from a study of CD4 T cells in relation to SARS-CoV-2 and coronaviruses. Regarding the study as a whole: Each donor contributed either pre-pandemic or post-infection samples, not both.

CD4+ T cells from unexposed donors were obtained before the COVID-19 pandemic (2011-2018). After approximately ten days of culture, CD4+ T cells were isolated. On days 3 and 7, cultures got half fresh IL-2 medium. The sequenced sample was CD4+ T cells from PBMCs, cultured in vitro. The sequence was obtained from a human donor in good health.

CDR3 sequence reads: CASSSLMSPEQYF. As DNA, the CDR3 is TGTGCCAGCAGCTCATTGATGAGTCCCGAGCAGTACTTC. V gene TRBV5-4 combines with J gene TRBJ2-7, with unresolved D. From germline, CDR1 is SGHNT and CDR2 YYREEE (reference sequence). V lost 3 bases and J lost 6, with 13 bases in between. CDR3 length equals 13 residues.